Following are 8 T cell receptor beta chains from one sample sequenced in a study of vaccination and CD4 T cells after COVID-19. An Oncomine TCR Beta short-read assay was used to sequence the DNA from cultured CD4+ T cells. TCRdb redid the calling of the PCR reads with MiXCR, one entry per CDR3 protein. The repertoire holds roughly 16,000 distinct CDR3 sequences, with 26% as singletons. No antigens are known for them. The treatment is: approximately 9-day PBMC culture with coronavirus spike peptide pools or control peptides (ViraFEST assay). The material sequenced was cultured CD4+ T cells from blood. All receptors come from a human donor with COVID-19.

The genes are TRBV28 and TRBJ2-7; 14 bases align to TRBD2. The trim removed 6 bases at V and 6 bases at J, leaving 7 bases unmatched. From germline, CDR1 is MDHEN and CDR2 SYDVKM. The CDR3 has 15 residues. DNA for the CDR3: TGTGCCAGCAGCCACCCGGGACTAGCGGGGGCCGAGCAGTACTTC. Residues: CASSHPGLAGAEQYF.

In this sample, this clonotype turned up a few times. This CDR3 is CAISEDTAGAYNEQFF. Written as DNA, the CDR3 is TGTGCCATCAGTGAGGATACGGCGGGGGCCTACAATGAGCAGTTCTTC. The J gene is TRBJ2-1, the V gene TRBV10-3, with TRBD2 identical over 7 bases. With 2 bases clipped from V and 2 bases from J, the junction kept 6 bases outside the gene matches. Germline CDR1 is ENHRY and CDR2 is SYGVKD. The CDR3 runs to 16 residues.

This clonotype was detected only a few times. The CDR3 reads CASSFPGDSLDGYTF. The CDR3 region has the DNA TGCGCCAGCAGCTTCCCGGGGGATAGCTTGGATGGCTACACCTTC. The chain has TRBV5-1 and TRBJ1-2, with D possibly matching TRBD1 (5 bases). Germline-derived CDR1 and CDR2 are SGHRS and YFSETQ. The length of the CDR3 is 15 residues. V was trimmed by 2 bases and J by 6 bases, leaving 17 bases between them.

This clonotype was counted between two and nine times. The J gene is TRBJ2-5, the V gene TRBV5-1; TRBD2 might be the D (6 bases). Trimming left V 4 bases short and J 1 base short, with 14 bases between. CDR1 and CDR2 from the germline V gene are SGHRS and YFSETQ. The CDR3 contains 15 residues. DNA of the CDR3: TGCGCCAGCAGCACCCAGGGACTGATCCAAGAGACCCAGTACTTC. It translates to CASSTQGLIQETQYF.

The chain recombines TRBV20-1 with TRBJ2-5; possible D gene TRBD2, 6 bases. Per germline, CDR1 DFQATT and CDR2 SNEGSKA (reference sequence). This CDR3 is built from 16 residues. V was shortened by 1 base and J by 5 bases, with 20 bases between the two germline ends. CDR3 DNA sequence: TGCAGTGCTAGAGGGGGGGAGAGGGGCCTCGGGGAGACCCAGTACTTC. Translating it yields CSARGGERGLGETQYF.

The CDR3 region has the DNA TGTGCCAGCAGCTTGTGGGGGTTGGGGAAGAACACTGAAGCTTTCTTT. Translating gives CASSLWGLGKNTEAFF. The chain combines TRBV5-6 with TRBJ1-1, with TRBD1 as a possible D gene (5 bases). Trimming cost V 1 base and J 1 base, with 14 bases left between them. Per the germline V gene, CDR1 is SGHDT and CDR2 is YYEEEE. CDR3 length equals 16 residues.

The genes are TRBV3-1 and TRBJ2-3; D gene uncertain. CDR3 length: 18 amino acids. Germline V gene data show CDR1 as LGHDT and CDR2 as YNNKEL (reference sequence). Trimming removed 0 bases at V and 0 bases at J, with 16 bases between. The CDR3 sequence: CASSQDLLSPTSTDTQYF. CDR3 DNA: TGTGCCAGCAGCCAAGATCTCTTGTCACCCACTAGCACAGATACGCAGTATTTT.

The CDR3 coding sequence is TGTGCCAGCAGCTTAGACAGGGCGGCGACCCAGTACTTC. Translating it yields CASSLDRAATQYF. The V and J genes are TRBV11-1 and TRBJ2-5; perhaps TRBD1 as D (6 bases). Trimming shortened V by 1 base and J by 7 bases, and 10 bases separated the two germline ends. Germline CDR1 and CDR2: SGHAT and FQDESV (reference sequence). CDR3 length: 13 amino acids.